This TCR beta chain was captured in a study of T cells expressing NK-cell markers. Germline-derived CDR1 and CDR2 are SGDLS and YYNGEE. This CDR3 spans 17 amino acids. From the 5' RACE reads, TCRdb lists one entry per CDR3 protein and no DNA. This specimen shows about 32,000 distinct CDR3 sequences; the ten leading clones hold 50% to 75%. The receptor comes from a woman between 18 and 70 years old in good health. V and J are TRBV9 and TRBJ2-2; TCRdb reports TRBD1, a call that lacks DNA to check it against. Sequenced: blood T cells: a sorted CD56 or NKG2C T cell subset, CD4+ or CD8+ T cells, or bulk PBMC T cells (not recorded which). CDR3 sequence: CASSVLGGAPNTGELFF.